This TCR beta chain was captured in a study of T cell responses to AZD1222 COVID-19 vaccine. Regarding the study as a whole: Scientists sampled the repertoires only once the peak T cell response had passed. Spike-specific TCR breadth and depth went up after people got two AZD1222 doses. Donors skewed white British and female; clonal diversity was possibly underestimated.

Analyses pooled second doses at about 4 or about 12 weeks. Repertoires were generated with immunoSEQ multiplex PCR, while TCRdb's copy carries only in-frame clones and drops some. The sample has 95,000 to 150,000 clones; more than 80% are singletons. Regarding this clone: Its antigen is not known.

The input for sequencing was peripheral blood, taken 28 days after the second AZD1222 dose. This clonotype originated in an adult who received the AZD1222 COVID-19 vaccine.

The CDR3 region is CASSIERQGKTGELFF. The CDR3 region has the DNA TGTGCCAGTAGTATAGAGAGACAGGGTAAAACCGGGGAGCTGTTTTTT. The chain joins TRBV19 to TRBJ2-2, with TRBD1 matching over 7 bases. Trimming removed 0 bases from V and 5 bases from J; junction bases left unmatched: 6. The CDR3 sequence is 16 residues long. Germline CDR1 is LNHDA and CDR2 is SQIVND (reference sequence). Full variable domain (remainder filled in from reference TRBV19 and TRBJ2-2): DGGITQSPKYLFRKEGQNVTLSCEQNLNHDAMYWYRQDPGQGLRLIYYSQIVNDFQKGDIAEGYSVSREKKESFPLTVTSAQKNPTAFYLCASSIERQGKTGELFFGEGSRLTVL.